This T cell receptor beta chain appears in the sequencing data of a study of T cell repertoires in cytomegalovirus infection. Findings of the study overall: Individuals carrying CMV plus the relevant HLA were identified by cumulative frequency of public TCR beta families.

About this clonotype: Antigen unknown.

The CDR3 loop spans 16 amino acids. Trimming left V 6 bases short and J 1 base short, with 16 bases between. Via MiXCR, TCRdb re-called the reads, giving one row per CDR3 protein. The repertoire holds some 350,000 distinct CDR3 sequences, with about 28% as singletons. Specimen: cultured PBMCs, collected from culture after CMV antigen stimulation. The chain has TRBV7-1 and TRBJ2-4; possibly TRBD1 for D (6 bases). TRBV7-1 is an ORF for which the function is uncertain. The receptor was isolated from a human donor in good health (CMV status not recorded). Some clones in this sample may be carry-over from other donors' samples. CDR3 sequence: CASSLLPGDAKNIQYF. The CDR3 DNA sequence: TGTGCCAGCAGTCTCTTACCAGGGGATGCCAAAAACATTCAGTACTTC.